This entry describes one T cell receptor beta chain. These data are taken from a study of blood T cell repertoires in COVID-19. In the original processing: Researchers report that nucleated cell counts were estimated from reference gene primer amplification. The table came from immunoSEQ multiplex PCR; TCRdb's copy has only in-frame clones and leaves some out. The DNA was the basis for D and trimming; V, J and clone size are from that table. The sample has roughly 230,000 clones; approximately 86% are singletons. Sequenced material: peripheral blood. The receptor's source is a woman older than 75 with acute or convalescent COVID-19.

The CDR3 loop is CATRTGGGSYEQYF. In DNA form, the CDR3 reads TGTGCCACTCGAACCGGGGGAGGATCCTACGAGCAGTACTTC. The V call is TRBV7-2, the J call TRBJ2-7, with D perhaps TRBD2 (6 bases). The ends were cut back, 10 bases at V and 1 base at J, with 17 bases in the middle. Germline V CDR1 and CDR2: SGHTA, FQGNSA. The CDR3 is 14 amino acids.